Each of the 21 T cell receptor beta chains below was sequenced from the same sample in a study of Ad26.COV2.S vaccination and SARS-CoV-2 variants. Sequencing was performed with immunoSEQ multiplex PCR; in TCRdb, only in-frame clones are kept and a portion is missing. In the table there are around 300,000 clones, 88% of which are singletons. Treatment reported: over 15 received Ad26.COV2.S at low or high dose, single or two shots; several received placebo; per-sample allocation not given. Day 63 after the first vaccine or placebo injection was the time point for sampling. Material: peripheral blood, obtained in a trial of Ad26.COV2.S vaccine versus placebo. The receptors derive from a person between 18 and 60 years old who received the Ad26.COV2.S COVID-19 vaccine or a placebo.

This chain links TRBV30 with TRBJ2-7, with D possibly TRBD2 on 5 matching bases. The V end was cut by 3 bases, the J end by 5 bases, with 14 bases between. The CDR3 consists of 13 residues. Germline CDR1 and CDR2: GTSNPN and SVGIG (reference sequence). The CDR3 bases are TGTGCCTGGAGCCCCGGGCCCGGGGACGAGCAGTACTTC. Amino acids: CAWSPGPGDEQYF.

The V gene is TRBV6-2 or TRBV6-3, the J gene TRBJ1-1, with D maybe TRBD1 (6 bases). From germline, CDR1 is MNHEY and CDR2 SVGEGT. The CDR3 has 16 amino acids. Trimming removed 2 bases at V and 0 bases at J, with 13 bases between. The CDR3 loop reads CASSYQGGGVNTEAFF. The CDR3, as DNA: TGTGCCAGCAGTTACCAAGGAGGGGGGGTGAACACTGAAGCTTTCTTT.

The rearrangement links TRBV3-1 (or the pseudogene TRBV3-2) to TRBJ1-2, with D possibly TRBD1 on 5 matching bases. This CDR3 spans 15 amino acids. The germline gives CDR1 LGHDT, CDR2 YNNKEL (reference sequence). V lost 4 bases and J 3 bases, leaving 15 bases between the germline ends. The CDR3 reads CASSPLRGGYYGYTF. The CDR3 DNA follows: TGTGCCAGCAGCCCCCTGAGGGGAGGTTACTATGGCTACACCTTC.

To note about this clone: The sample contains more than one DNA sequence encoding this CDR3. This chain joins TRBV2 and TRBJ2-1, with D perhaps matching TRBD2 (6 bases). Trimming stripped 5 bases from V and 7 bases from J, with 6 bases between. The CDR3 spans 11 residues. The V gene's germline CDR1 is SNHLY and CDR2 FYNNEI. CDR3 in amino acids: CASSRGNEQFF. The CDR3 bases are TGTGCCAGCAGTCGGGGGAATGAGCAGTTCTTC.

This chain connects TRBV4-1 to TRBJ2-3; D is undetermined. The V gene's germline CDR1 is MGHRA and CDR2 YSYEKL. The CDR3 covers 14 residues. V lost 1 base and J 4 bases, leaving 9 bases between the germline ends. The CDR3 DNA reads TGCGCCAGCAGCCAAGTTGGCAATGCAGATACGCAGTATTTT. It is translated as CASSQVGNADTQYF.

The V and J genes are TRBV2 and TRBJ2-7, with D unresolved. Germline CDR1 reads SNHLY; CDR2 reads FYNNEI. There are 12 residues in the CDR3. V lost 2 bases and J lost 3, with 5 bases in between. DNA for the CDR3: TGTGCCAGCAGTGAACTTTTCTACGAGCAGTACTTC. It specifies CASSELFYEQYF.

V gene TRBV7-2 combines with J gene TRBJ2-2; 14 bases agree with TRBD2. This CDR3 comprises 19 residues. Germline CDR1 is SGHTA and CDR2 is FQGNSA. Germline trimming cut 4 bases from V and 4 bases from J; bases unmatched to any gene: 11. The CDR3 reads CASSSRTSGRNIFTGELFF. The CDR3 DNA reads as TGTGCCAGCAGCTCAAGGACTAGCGGGAGGAATATTTTCACCGGGGAGCTGTTTTTT.

J is TRBJ1-1 and V is TRBV18; D may be TRBD1 (5 bases). The germline gives CDR1 KGHSH, CDR2 LQKENI. Between the trimmed V and J ends, which lost 3 bases and 1 base, there was a span of 15 bases. The length of the CDR3 is 16 residues. CDR3 bases: TGTGCCAGCTCACCGCCGTGGTCGGGGCGGAACACTGAAGCTTTCTTT. Translation: CASSPPWSGRNTEAFF. The whole variable domain, remainder taken from reference TRBV18 and TRBJ1-1, is NAGVMQNPRHLVRRRGQEARLRCSPMKGHSHVYWYRQLPEEGLKFMVYLQKENIIDESGMPKERFSAEFPKEGPSILRIQQVVRGDSAAYFCASSPPWSGRNTEAFFGQGTRLTVV.

J is TRBJ1-2 and V is TRBV14; unclear D gene. The CDR3 is 13 amino acids. Trimming shortened V by 0 bases and J by 5 bases, and 7 bases separated the two germline ends. Germline loops: CDR1 SGHDN, CDR2 FVKESK. The CDR3 bases are TGTGCCAGCAGCCAAGACAGCCGTTATGGCTACACCTTC. Protein product: CASSQDSRYGYTF.

The V gene is TRBV13, the J gene TRBJ2-3; D is uncertain. V was trimmed by 3 bases and J by 5 bases, leaving 21 bases between them. CDR1 and CDR2 from the germline V gene are PRHDT and FYEKMQ (reference sequence). This CDR3 spans 17 amino acids. CDR3 in DNA: TGTGCCAGCAGCTTCCCTCTCACCCAACCCGCCGGAGATACGCAGTATTTT. Its translation: CASSFPLTQPAGDTQYF. The variable domain in full, completed from reference TRBV13 and TRBJ2-3, reads AAGVIQSPRHLIKEKRETATLKCYPIPRHDTVYWYQQGPGQDPQFLISFYEKMQSDKGSIPDRFSAQQFSDYHSELNMSSLELGDSALYFCASSFPLTQPAGDTQYFGPGTRLTVL.

CDR3 sequence: CASSWGRAPNSPLHF. CDR3 bases: TGTGCCAGCAGTTGGGGACGGGCTCCAAATTCACCCCTCCACTTT. V usage is TRBV6-2 or TRBV6-3 and J usage is TRBJ1-6; tentatively, D is TRBD1 (5 bases). With 4 bases removed from V and 7 bases from J, the gap between germline ends came to 14 bases. This CDR3 is 15 amino acids long. Germline V gene sequence: CDR1 MNHEY, CDR2 SVGEGT.

The V gene is TRBV12-5, the J gene TRBJ1-1; D remains ambiguous. This CDR3 spans 13 amino acids. Trimming pared 8 bases from V and 0 bases from J, leaving 10 bases between. CDR1 is LGHNT and CDR2 is FRNRAP in the germline V gene. The CDR3 protein is CASRGQVNTEAFF. For the CDR3, the DNA is TGTGCTAGTCGAGGGCAGGTGAACACTGAAGCTTTCTTT.

A note on this clone: The identical CDR3 is also encoded by other nucleotide sequences in the sample. The J gene is TRBJ2-3, the V gene TRBV18; no definite D call. The V gene lost 1 base and the J gene lost 6 bases, with 2 bases spanning the gap. CDR1 and CDR2 from the germline V gene are KGHSH and LQKENI. CDR3 length: 11 residues. The CDR3 spells CASSPRDTQYF. Here the CDR3 DNA reads TGTGCCAGCTCACCACGTGATACGCAGTATTTT.

The rearrangement links TRBV19 to TRBJ1-4, with 7 bases identical to TRBD1. V was clipped by 6 bases and J by 8 bases; unmatched bases: 12. This CDR3 contains 15 residues. Germline V gene lookup returns CDR1 LNHDA and CDR2 SQIVND (reference sequence). CDR3 protein: CASRHRGRPFEKLFF. For the CDR3, the DNA is TGTGCCAGTAGGCACAGGGGTAGACCTTTCGAAAAACTGTTTTTT. Together with reference TRBV19 and TRBJ1-4, the CDR3 gives the full variable domain: DGGITQSPKYLFRKEGQNVTLSCEQNLNHDAMYWYRQDPGQGLRLIYYSQIVNDFQKGDIAEGYSVSREKKESFPLTVTSAQKNPTAFYLCASRHRGRPFEKLFFGSGTQLSVL.

The gene calls are TRBV7-8 and TRBJ2-3; D not resolved. The CDR3 runs 15 residues. CDR1 and CDR2 (germline): SGHVS, FQNEAQ. V was trimmed by 7 bases and J by 0 bases, leaving 14 bases between them. The CDR3 sequence is CASTTRTISTDTQYF. The CDR3 DNA sequence: TGTGCCAGCACCACCCGCACCATTAGCACAGATACGCAGTATTTT.

The chain uses TRBV7-3 and TRBJ2-1; D gene unclear. From germline, CDR1 is SGHTA and CDR2 FQGTGA. V shed 0 bases and J shed 0 bases, with 9 bases lying between them. The CDR3 has 16 residues. The CDR3 is CASSLTLHSSYNEQFF. The CDR3 DNA sequence: TGTGCCAGCAGCTTAACCCTCCACAGCTCCTACAATGAGCAGTTCTTC.

A word on this clone: This same CDR3 is encoded by further DNA sequences in the sample. V is TRBV27 and J is TRBJ2-7; TRBD2 agrees at 7 bases. The CDR3 loop spans 12 amino acids. The V segment lost 3 bases and the J segment 6 bases; nucleotides outside the gene matches: 2. Germline values: CDR1 MNHEY, CDR2 SMNVEV (reference sequence). Here the CDR3 reads CASSLGGSEQYF. CDR3 in DNA: TGTGCCAGCAGTTTGGGGGGGTCCGAGCAGTACTTC.

This chain connects TRBV7-3 to TRBJ2-3; no reliable D call. CDR3 size: 13 residues. Germline V lookup: CDR1 SGHTA, CDR2 FQGTGA. The V and J ends lost 2 bases and 1 base respectively, with 4 bases between them. The CDR3, as DNA: TGTGCCAGCAGCTTACCGGGCACAGATACGCAGTATTTT. Amino acid sequence: CASSLPGTDTQYF.

The chain links TRBV7-2 to TRBJ2-5, with 7 bases identical to TRBD2. The CDR3 spans 15 residues. V was pared by 5 bases and J by 5 bases, with 11 bases of the junction left unmatched. CDR1 SGHTA and CDR2 FQGNSA come from the germline V gene. The CDR3 DNA reads TGTGCCAGCAGCCCTGGGGGGACTATCTGGGAGACCCAGTACTTC. It translates to CASSPGGTIWETQYF.

V is TRBV23-1 and J is TRBJ1-5; D call uncertain. TRBV23-1 counts as an open reading frame of uncertain function. The V and J ends lost 6 bases and 4 bases respectively, with 7 bases between them. The CDR3 extends over 12 amino acids. CDR3 DNA sequence: TGCGCCAGCAGCCGTACGAATCAGCCCCAGCATTTT. This encodes CASSRTNQPQHF.

The V gene is TRBV15, the J gene TRBJ2-2, with 11 bases fitting TRBD2. This CDR3 spans 15 amino acids. CDR1 is LNHNV, CDR2 YYDKDF, per germline (reference sequence). V was clipped by 1 base and J by 7 bases; unmatched bases: 2. The CDR3 here is CATSRVTSGSGELFF. CDR3 in DNA: TGTGCCACCAGCAGAGTAACTAGCGGGAGCGGGGAGCTGTTTTTT.